The next 19 T cell receptor beta chains were all read from a single sample in a study of cytomegalovirus exposure and HLA in healthy donors (dated by TCRdb to about 2017). The library came from the immunoSEQ multiplex PCR assay. A mixture of 60 forward primers for TCR Vbeta segments and 13 reverse primers for TCR Jbeta segments was used in the multiplex PCR. In its TCRdb copy, this immuneACCESS table keeps in-frame sequences only and misses some clones. Where compared with another copy, unresolved V genes explain less than half of these, and the others have no known cause. Recorded for this sample are around 190,000 clones; roughly 77% of them occurred a single time. About 5% of the sample belongs to the ten largest clones. The sample was PBMCs. The receptors originated from a man aged 30 to 39 in good health and CMV-seropositive.

Of note for this clone: One junction end disagrees with the germline gene, perhaps due to a read error. The rearrangement joins TRBV7-7 to TRBJ2-5; 8 positions match TRBD2. Per the germline V gene, CDR1 is SSHAT and CDR2 is FNYEAQ (reference sequence). The length of the CDR3 is 15 residues. The CDR3 sequence: CASSLAAAGEGTQYF. In nucleotides, the CDR3 is TGTGCTAGCAGCTTAGCGGCAGCGGGGGAAGGGACCCAGTACTTC. Complete variable domain (other parts from reference TRBV7-7 and TRBJ2-5): GAGVSQSPRYKVTKRGQDVTLRCDPISSHATLYWYQQALGQGPEFLTYFNYEAQPDKSGLPSDRFSAERPEGSISTLTIQRTEQRDSAMYRCASSLAAAGEGTQYFGPGTRLLVL.

This rearrangement joins TRBV6-5 to TRBJ2-1, with D possibly matching TRBD2 (5 bases). Trimming stripped 0 bases from V and 4 bases from J, with 10 bases between. The CDR3 loop spans 15 amino acids. Germline loops: CDR1 MNHEY, CDR2 SVGAGI. The chain's CDR3 is CASSYSGVGYNEQFF. In DNA, the CDR3 is TGTGCCAGCAGTTACTCGGGAGTAGGATACAATGAGCAGTTCTTC.

This clone was detected only once. The chain uses TRBV4-1 and TRBJ2-5; D remains unclear. Looked up from germline, CDR1 is MGHRA and CDR2 is YSYEKL. CDR3 length: 16 amino acids. Trimming left V 0 bases short and J 2 bases short, with 13 bases between. This chain's CDR3 is CASSQDGQVWQETQYF. The CDR3 DNA reads as TGCGCCAGCAGCCAAGATGGTCAGGTTTGGCAAGAGACCCAGTACTTC.

The rearrangement links TRBV6-4 to TRBJ1-1, with D perhaps TRBD1 (6 bases). Trimming pared 8 bases from V and 2 bases from J, leaving 18 bases between. CDR1 is MRHNA, CDR2 SNTAGT, per germline. CDR3 length: 15 residues. CDR3 sequence: CASEPRGGLNTEAFF. CDR3 DNA: TGTGCCAGCGAGCCGAGGGGGGGGCTAAACACTGAAGCTTTCTTT.

V gene TRBV7-9 combines with J gene TRBJ2-2, with TRBD2 matching over 9 bases. Germline V gene data show CDR1 as SEHNR and CDR2 as FQNEAQ (reference sequence). This CDR3 has 15 amino acids. Losses at the gene ends were 4 bases for V and 6 bases for J; bases not matched to a gene: 6. The CDR3: CASSSPAGGPGELFF. CDR3 DNA: TGTGCCAGCAGCTCTCCAGCGGGAGGCCCCGGGGAGCTGTTTTTT.

The chain carries TRBV19 and TRBJ1-1; D perhaps matches TRBD1 (5 bases). The CDR3 has 16 residues. Trimming left V 5 bases short and J 5 bases short, with 21 bases between. The germline CDR1 and CDR2 sequences are LNHDA and SQIVND (reference sequence). The CDR3 bases are TGTGCCAGTAGTCAACAGGTCGCCCTGGGGCTTACTGAAGCTTTCTTT. It translates to CASSQQVALGLTEAFF. The full variable domain, rest sourced from reference TRBV19 and TRBJ1-1, is DGGITQSPKYLFRKEGQNVTLSCEQNLNHDAMYWYRQDPGQGLRLIYYSQIVNDFQKGDIAEGYSVSREKKESFPLTVTSAQKNPTAFYLCASSQQVALGLTEAFFGQGTRLTVV.

The table lists this clone with a few counts. This chain connects TRBV29-1 to TRBJ2-1; 10 nucleotides align to TRBD2. The CDR3 is 16 amino acids. V lost 6 bases, J lost 0 bases, and 8 bases stayed unmatched. Germline lookup yields CDR1 SQVTM and CDR2 ANQGSEA. The CDR3 DNA reads TGCAGCGTCAAACTAGCGGGGCTGAGCTCCTACAATGAGCAGTTCTTC. It is translated as CSVKLAGLSSYNEQFF.

This chain joins TRBV18 and TRBJ1-1; weak D call: TRBD1 (5 bases). This CDR3 contains 13 residues. Germline V gives CDR1 KGHSH, CDR2 LQKENI. The V end lost 4 bases, the J end lost 1 base, and 7 bases lay between the germline ends. This CDR3 reads CASSRGQNTEAFF. DNA for the CDR3: TGTGCCAGCTCACGAGGACAGAACACTGAAGCTTTCTTT.

The V gene is TRBV19, the J gene TRBJ2-4; 7 nucleotides agree with TRBD1. The germline V gene has CDR1 LNHDA and CDR2 SQIVND (reference sequence). The V segment lost 6 bases and the J segment 7 bases; nucleotides outside the gene matches: 9. This CDR3 contains 14 residues. CDR3 residues: CASRNRGGINIQYF. For the CDR3, the DNA is TGTGCCAGTAGAAACAGGGGCGGAATTAACATTCAGTACTTC. Full variable domain (outside the CDR3, taken from reference TRBV19 and TRBJ2-4): DGGITQSPKYLFRKEGQNVTLSCEQNLNHDAMYWYRQDPGQGLRLIYYSQIVNDFQKGDIAEGYSVSREKKESFPLTVTSAQKNPTAFYLCASRNRGGINIQYFGAGTRLSVL.

The chain recombines TRBV5-1 with TRBJ1-4; D remains ambiguous. From germline, CDR1 is SGHRS and CDR2 YFSETQ. Deletions cut 3 bases from V and 4 bases from J, with 16 bases between. This CDR3 has 16 amino acids. CDR3 DNA sequence: TGCGCCAGCAGCTCCCCTGGGGAGGGAAGTAATGAAAAACTGTTTTTT. It codes for CASSSPGEGSNEKLFF.

In nucleotides, the CDR3 is TGTGCCAGCCAGAGGGACAGACTCTCCTACGAGCAGTACTTC. Translated, it gives CASQRDRLSYEQYF. The chain couples TRBV6-1 to TRBJ2-7; 7 nucleotides agree with TRBD1. Germline CDR1 and CDR2: MNHNS and SASEGT. J lost 0 bases, V lost 8 bases, and 7 bases had no gene match. The CDR3 runs to 14 residues.

The gene calls are TRBV4-2 and TRBJ1-2; D not certain. V lost 1 base, J lost 5 bases, and 17 bases lay in between. This CDR3 is built from 16 residues. Germline CDR1 is LGHNA and CDR2 is YNFKEQ. The CDR3 sequence: CASSQGSLSGGYGYTF. Written as DNA, the CDR3 is TGTGCCAGCAGCCAAGGATCGCTCTCAGGAGGTTATGGCTACACCTTC.

This rearrangement joins TRBV11-3 to TRBJ2-1; 8 bases match TRBD1. This CDR3 region has 13 residues. V shed 6 bases and J 4 bases; nucleotides not matched to a gene: 2. Germline V lookup: CDR1 SGHNT, CDR2 YENEEA. The CDR3 spells CASSWDRYNEQFF. CDR3 nucleotides: TGTGCCAGCAGTTGGGACAGGTACAATGAGCAGTTCTTC.

CDR3 DNA sequence: TGTGCCAGCAGTTTCGGACTTAATAATAATTCACCCCTCCACTTT. Protein sequence: CASSFGLNNNSPLHF. This sequence joins TRBV6-5 and TRBJ1-6; D gene ambiguous. The CDR3 length is 15 residues. Trimming removed 4 bases at V and 5 bases at J, with 12 bases between. CDR1 and CDR2 (germline): MNHEY, SVGAGI.

The V call is TRBV7-2, the J call TRBJ2-5; TRBD2 might be the D (6 bases). Trimming shortened V by 3 bases and J by 5 bases, and 16 bases separated the two germline ends. Germline CDR1 reads SGHTA; CDR2 reads FQGNSA. The CDR3 length is 15 residues. CDR3 sequence reads: CASSLNGGTLETQYF. CDR3 nucleotides: TGTGCCAGCAGCTTGAACGGGGGTACGCTGGAGACCCAGTACTTC. The complete variable domain, with remaining parts taken from reference TRBV7-2 and TRBJ2-5, reads GAGVSQSPSNKVTEKGKDVELRCDPISGHTALYWYRQSLGQGLEFLIYFQGNSAPDKSGLPSDRFSAERTGGSVSTLTIQRTQQEDSAVYLCASSLNGGTLETQYFGPGTRLLVL.

The V gene is TRBV7-9, the J gene TRBJ2-1; 9 nucleotides align to TRBD2. CDR1 is SEHNR, CDR2 FQNEAQ, per germline (reference sequence). This CDR3 contains 16 residues. Unmatched junction bases numbered 14, after V lost 7 bases and J lost 7 bases. CDR3 sequence reads: CASTTPGTSSMNEQFF. CDR3 nucleotides: TGTGCCAGCACCACTCCCGGGACTAGCTCGATGAATGAGCAGTTCTTC. The whole variable domain, filled in from reference TRBV7-9 and TRBJ2-1, reads DTGVSQNPRHKITKRGQNVTFRCDPISEHNRLYWYRQTLGQGPEFLTYFQNEAQLEKSRLLSDRFSAERPKGSFSTLEIQRTEQGDSAMYLCASTTPGTSSMNEQFFGPGTRLTVL.

This chain joins TRBV6-1 and TRBJ1-4, with TRBD1 matching 10 bases. This CDR3 has 15 amino acids. Germline CDR1 and CDR2: MNHNS and SASEGT. With V trimmed by 6 bases and J by 5 bases, 6 bases remained unmatched. The CDR3 here is CASSARTGGNEKLFF. CDR3 sequence (DNA): TGTGCCAGCAGCGCCCGGACAGGGGGAAATGAAAAACTGTTTTTT.

This chain uses TRBV6-6 with TRBJ2-6, with D possibly matching TRBD2 (5 bases). Germline lookup yields CDR1 MNHNY and CDR2 SVGAGI (reference sequence). Trimming shortened V by 2 bases and J by 0 bases, and 8 bases separated the two germline ends. The CDR3 has 16 amino acids. The CDR3 loop reads CASSYVRGSGANVLTF. CDR3 coding DNA: TGTGCCAGCAGTTACGTCCGGGGCTCTGGGGCCAACGTCCTGACTTTC.

The rearrangement links TRBV2 to TRBJ1-5; TRBD1 might be the D (5 bases). The CDR3 covers 15 residues. CDR1 and CDR2 from the germline V gene are SNHLY and FYNNEI. Trimming stripped 4 bases from V and 0 bases from J, with 10 bases between. CDR3 nucleotide sequence: TGTGCCAGCAGTGGGGCAGGGTATAGCAATCAGCCCCAGCATTTT. Encoded protein: CASSGAGYSNQPQHF.